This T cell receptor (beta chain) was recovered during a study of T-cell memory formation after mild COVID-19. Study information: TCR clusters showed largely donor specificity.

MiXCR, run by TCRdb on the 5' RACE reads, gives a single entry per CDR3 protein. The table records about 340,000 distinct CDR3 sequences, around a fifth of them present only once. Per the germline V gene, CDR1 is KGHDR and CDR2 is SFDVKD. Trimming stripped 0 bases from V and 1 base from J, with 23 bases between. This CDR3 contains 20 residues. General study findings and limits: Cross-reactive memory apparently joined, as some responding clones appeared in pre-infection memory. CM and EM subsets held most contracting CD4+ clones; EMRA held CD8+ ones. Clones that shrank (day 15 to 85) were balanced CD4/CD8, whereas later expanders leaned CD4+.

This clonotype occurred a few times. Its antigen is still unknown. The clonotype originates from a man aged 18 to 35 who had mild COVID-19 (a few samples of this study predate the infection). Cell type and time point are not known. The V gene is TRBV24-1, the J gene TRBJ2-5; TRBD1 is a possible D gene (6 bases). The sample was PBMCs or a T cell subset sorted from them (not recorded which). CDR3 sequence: CATSDLLRDTATGSQETQYF. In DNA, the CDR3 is TGTGCCACCAGTGATTTGCTCCGGGACACCGCGACCGGGTCCCAAGAGACCCAGTACTTC.